This is a list of T cell receptor beta chains from one sample in a study of T cells expressing NK-cell markers. TCRdb re-called the 5' RACE reads and gives one entry per CDR3 protein, without DNA. The sample has about 460,000 distinct CDR3 sequences. Input material: blood T cells: a sorted CD56 or NKG2C T cell subset, CD4+ or CD8+ T cells, or bulk PBMC T cells (not recorded which). The receptors derive from a woman between 50 and 59 years old in good health. Each CDR3 is given with its conserved first and last residue.

v_call	j_call	cdr3_aa
TRBV5-1	TRBJ2-6	CASSLARTGPPGANVLTF
TRBV9	TRBJ1-2	CASGPLSGIGYTF
TRBV11-1	TRBJ2-7	CASSPDRVSSYEQYF
TRBV5-1	TRBJ2-2	CASSLAGKGVGELFF
TRBV4-1	TRBJ2-3	CASQRLAGGEDTQYF
TRBV10-3	TRBJ1-1	CAISTGTGASNTEAFF
TRBV12-3/TRBV12-4	TRBJ1-5	CASSSTGGRFNQPQHF
TRBV20-1	TRBJ2-5	CSARAALAGVRETQYF
TRBV5-1	TRBJ2-2	CASGQIETGELFF
TRBV24-1	TRBJ2-1	CATSDTGLADFRNEQFF
TRBV5-1	TRBJ2-5	CASSQGDRGPRETQYF
TRBV16	TRBJ1-2	CASSRDDGTNYGYTF
TRBV11-2	TRBJ2-3	CASSFLRAPTTDTQYF
TRBV3-1	TRBJ2-4	CASSQDQLAGVKNIQYF
TRBV5-1	TRBJ2-3	CASSRASGSPDTQYF
TRBV20-1	TRBJ1-6	CSARQFDRDSPLHF
TRBV7-3	TRBJ2-1	CASSLTTGGVNNEQFF
TRBV2	TRBJ1-1	CASSEDEGRNTEAFF
TRBV5-4	TRBJ2-3	CAVRADPGDDTQYF
TRBV15	TRBJ2-2	CATSRRLAGIPGELFF
TRBV5-1	TRBJ2-1	CASSSRVTLSGSGNEQFF
TRBV4-2	TRBJ1-4	CASSQVRPNDEKLFF
TRBV18	TRBJ2-1	CASSPPSASSYNEQFF
TRBV12-3/TRBV12-4	TRBJ1-2	CASTLRSANYGYTF
TRBV5-4	TRBJ2-7	CASSLETGTYEQYF
TRBV2	TRBJ1-5	CASRDDRGLNQPQHF
TRBV4-2	TRBJ1-5	CASSQDKGQGNSNQPQHF
TRBV5-1	TRBJ2-1	CASSLAGGAYNEQFF
TRBV12-5	TRBJ1-1	CASGLASQGGLYEAFF
TRBV11-2	TRBJ2-1	CASIHGLAGGPNEQFF
TRBV18	TRBJ1-1	CASSPTGGNTEAFF
TRBV3-1	TRBJ2-3	CASSQAKTGGTDTQYF
TRBV12-3/TRBV12-4	TRBJ1-6	CASSLATDSPLHF